Shown below are 30 T cell receptor beta chains from a single sample sequenced in a study of cytomegalovirus exposure and HLA in healthy donors. A multiplex PCR was run with 60 Vbeta primers and 13 Jbeta primers. The table came from immunoSEQ multiplex PCR; TCRdb's copy has only in-frame clones and leaves some out. The table shows fewer than 250,000 clones, with roughly 79% occurring only once. Material for sequencing was PBMCs. The receptor set was obtained from a woman between 18 and 29 years old in good health and CMV-seronegative.

CDR3 sequence: CAWKRQAGELFF. The CDR3 bases are TGTGCCTGGAAAAGACAGGCCGGGGAGCTGTTTTTT. The chain carries TRBV30 and TRBJ2-2, with TRBD1 as a possible D gene (6 bases). The CDR3 has 12 amino acids. V lost 4 bases, J lost 6 bases, and 9 bases lay in between. Germline loops: CDR1 GTSNPN, CDR2 SVGIG (reference sequence).

The CDR3 nucleotides are TGTGCCAGCAGCGTAGACGGACACCCCCGAGGTGAGCAGTTCTTC. It encodes CASSVDGHPRGEQFF. This rearrangement joins TRBV9 to TRBJ2-1, with a tentative D call TRBD1 (5 bases). This CDR3 region has 15 residues. Trimming pared 0 bases from V and 9 bases from J, leaving 16 bases between. The germline gives CDR1 SGDLS, CDR2 YYNGEE.

This clone showed up just a few times. The rearrangement uses TRBV30 and TRBJ2-3; 7 positions match TRBD2. There are 15 residues in the CDR3. The V gene end was trimmed by 2 bases and the J gene end by 2 bases; junction bases not matched to a gene: 7. Germline V gene data show CDR1 as GTSNPN and CDR2 as SVGIG (reference sequence). The CDR3: CAWSSGGGITDTQYF. The DNA of the CDR3 is TGTGCCTGGAGTAGTGGGGGAGGGATCACAGATACGCAGTATTTT.

The J gene is TRBJ2-7, the V gene TRBV5-1; 8 bases line up with TRBD1. The CDR3 consists of 13 residues. V shed 2 bases, J shed 3 bases, and the junction held 1 base outside the gene matches. In germline, CDR1 is SGHRS, CDR2 YFSETQ. CDR3: CASSFGTGYEQYF. The CDR3 bases are TGCGCCAGCAGCTTCGGGACAGGCTACGAGCAGTACTTC.

This chain links TRBV5-4 with TRBJ2-1; D is perhaps TRBD2 (5 bases). Per the germline V gene, CDR1 is SGHNT and CDR2 is YYREEE (reference sequence). Deletions cut 4 bases from V and 0 bases from J, with 14 bases between. The CDR3 runs to 16 residues. CDR3 amino acids: CASSPSEGHSYNEQFF. CDR3 sequence (DNA): TGTGCCAGCAGCCCGTCCGAGGGTCACTCCTACAATGAGCAGTTCTTC. Combining the CDR3 with reference TRBV5-4 and TRBJ2-1 gives the whole variable domain ETGVTQSPTHLIKTRGQQVTLRCSSQSGHNTVSWYQQALGQGPQFIFQYYREEENGRGNFPPRFSGLQFPNYSSELNVNALELDDSALYLCASSPSEGHSYNEQFFGPGTRLTVL.

CDR3 sequence reads: CASFQDRVNSPLHF. The DNA of the CDR3 is TGTGCCAGCTTCCAAGACAGGGTGAATTCACCCCTCCACTTT. V gene TRBV18 combines with J gene TRBJ1-6; 7 positions agree with TRBD1. Trimming at V came to 7 bases and at J to 7 bases, leaving 7 bases not matched to a gene. Germline V gene sequence: CDR1 KGHSH, CDR2 LQKENI. The CDR3 is 14 amino acids.

The chain joins TRBV10-3 to TRBJ2-7; D is perhaps TRBD1 (6 bases). This CDR3 spans 12 amino acids. V was cut by 6 bases and J by 6 bases, with 12 bases left in between. The germline V gene encodes CDR1 ENHRY and CDR2 SYGVKD. DNA of the CDR3: TGTGCCATCAGCAGGGGAGAGCGCGAGCAGTACTTC. Residues: CAISRGEREQYF.

This rearrangement joins TRBV2 to TRBJ1-2; maybe TRBD1 (5 bases). In germline, CDR1 is SNHLY, CDR2 FYNNEI. Trimming cost V 4 bases and J 0 bases, with 6 bases left between them. The CDR3 is made up of 13 amino acids. CDR3 sequence (DNA): TGTGCCAGCAGTGGACAGCCTAACTATGGCTACACCTTC. It is translated as CASSGQPNYGYTF.

This chain joins TRBV27 and TRBJ1-6; D ambiguous. V lost 5 bases to trimming and J lost 4 bases, with 15 bases between them. This CDR3 spans 16 amino acids. CDR1 is MNHEY, CDR2 SMNVEV, per germline (reference sequence). The DNA for the CDR3 is TGTGCCAGCAGTCTTCATAAGACTGCTTATAATTCACCCCTCCACTTT. It specifies CASSLHKTAYNSPLHF.

The V call is TRBV4-2, the J call TRBJ1-2; the match to TRBD1 covers 7 bases. The CDR3 has 17 residues. The V gene end was trimmed by 0 bases and the J gene end by 4 bases; junction bases not matched to a gene: 11. Germline CDR1 LGHNA, CDR2 YNFKEQ. CDR3 sequence (DNA): TGTGCCAGCAGCCAAGATCGTGTCGGCAGGGGGATCTATGGCTACACCTTC. It is translated as CASSQDRVGRGIYGYTF.

This chain joins TRBV6-1 and TRBJ1-5; tentatively, D is TRBD1 (6 bases). Germline lookup yields CDR1 MNHNS and CDR2 SASEGT. The V end was cut by 3 bases, the J end by 4 bases, with 10 bases between. The CDR3 runs 14 residues. The CDR3 nucleotides are TGTGCCAGCAGTGAGACAGGAGAAAATCAGCCCCAGCATTTT. This sequence encodes CASSETGENQPQHF.

V is TRBV5-1 and J is TRBJ2-2; D perhaps matches TRBD2 (7 bases). CDR1 is SGHRS and CDR2 is YFSETQ in the germline V gene. The germline V and J ends were trimmed by 9 bases and 0 bases, with 18 bases remaining between them. The CDR3 consists of 16 residues. CDR3 sequence: CATRPEGGPNTGELFF. CDR3 sequence (DNA): TGCGCCACCCGACCGGAGGGGGGGCCGAACACCGGGGAGCTGTTTTTT.

J is TRBJ2-1 and V is TRBV5-1; TRBD2 agrees at 9 bases. The CDR3 extends over 15 amino acids. Germline V gene sequence: CDR1 SGHRS, CDR2 YFSETQ. The V and J ends lost 0 bases and 6 bases, in that order; junction bases with no gene match: 4. The CDR3 is CASSLDSGRSNEQFF. The DNA of the CDR3 is TGCGCCAGCAGCTTGGACAGCGGGAGGAGCAATGAGCAGTTCTTC.

The chain joins TRBV7-6 to TRBJ2-7; 7 bases fit TRBD2. Germline lookup yields CDR1 SGHVS and CDR2 FNYEAQ. Germline trimming cut 3 bases from V and 6 bases from J; bases unmatched to any gene: 5. The CDR3 consists of 13 residues. CDR3 amino acids: CASSLGRTSEQYF. CDR3 in DNA: TGTGCCAGCAGCTTGGGACGGACTAGCGAGCAGTACTTC.

The chain carries TRBV28 and TRBJ1-1, with TRBD1 as a possible D gene (5 bases). Germline values: CDR1 MDHEN, CDR2 SYDVKM. The CDR3 has 14 residues. The ends were cut back, 3 bases at V and 2 bases at J, with 10 bases in the middle. CDR3 in DNA: TGTGCCAGCAGTTTGGTACAGGTTAACACTGAAGCTTTCTTT. Its translation: CASSLVQVNTEAFF.

The V call is TRBV5-1, the J call TRBJ1-1; no definite D call. CDR3 size: 14 residues. V lost 2 bases to trimming and J lost 6 bases, with 14 bases between them. Germline CDR1 reads SGHRS; CDR2 reads YFSETQ. CDR3 bases: TGCGCCAGCAGCTTACAGCCCGCTGGGCCTGAAGCTTTCTTT. Translating gives CASSLQPAGPEAFF.

The chain uses TRBV27 and TRBJ1-1; a possible D gene is TRBD1 (5 bases). The CDR3 length is 13 residues. V was cut by 0 bases and J by 5 bases, with 7 bases left in between. Germline V gene sequence: CDR1 MNHEY, CDR2 SMNVEV (reference sequence). In DNA, the CDR3 is TGTGCCAGCAGTTTATCGAAGGGGACTGAAGCTTTCTTT. Amino acid sequence: CASSLSKGTEAFF.

The chain combines TRBV11-2 with TRBJ2-7; no clear D gene. The V gene's germline CDR1 is SGHAT and CDR2 FQNNGV. Trimming shortened V by 1 base and J by 2 bases, and 9 bases separated the two germline ends. The CDR3 contains 14 residues. Here the CDR3 reads CASSLVAITYEQYF. In DNA form, the CDR3 reads TGTGCCAGCAGCTTAGTAGCCATCACCTACGAGCAGTACTTC. Full variable domain (outside the CDR3, taken from reference TRBV11-2 and TRBJ2-7): EAGVAQSPRYKIIEKRQSVAFWCNPISGHATLYWYQQILGQGPKLLIQFQNNGVVDDSQLPKDRFSAERLKGVDSTLKIQPAKLEDSAVYLCASSLVAITYEQYFGPGTRLTVT.

This clone showed up just a few times. This chain joins TRBV15 and TRBJ2-7, with 13 bases that match TRBD2. The CDR3 has 15 residues. V shed 3 bases, J shed 6 bases, and the junction held 5 bases outside the gene matches. Germline V gene data show CDR1 as LNHNV and CDR2 as YYDKDF (reference sequence). The CDR3 region has the DNA TGTGCCACCAGCAGGGAGACTAGCGGGGGGAGCGAGCAGTACTTC. The encoded protein is CATSRETSGGSEQYF.

This clone was counted a few times. The V gene is TRBV6-1, the J gene TRBJ1-4; perhaps TRBD1 as D (6 bases). The CDR3 sequence is 14 residues long. The V gene's germline CDR1 is MNHNS and CDR2 SASEGT. Deletions cut 7 bases from V and 8 bases from J, with 17 bases between. CDR3 sequence (DNA): TGTGCCAGCACCGCCTCAGGGGAGCCGGAAAAACTGTTTTTT. Residues: CASTASGEPEKLFF.

The V and J genes are TRBV14 and TRBJ1-3, with unresolved D. The CDR3 has 16 amino acids. Between the trimmed V and J ends, which lost 3 bases and 0 bases, there was a span of 12 bases. CDR1 is SGHDN and CDR2 is FVKESK in the germline V gene. The DNA for the CDR3 is TGTGCCAGCAGCCAGCAGGATCGAAGCTCTGGAAACACCATATATTTT. Amino acids: CASSQQDRSSGNTIYF.

Only one count was recorded for this clone. The rearrangement uses TRBV5-1 and TRBJ2-7, with 8 nucleotides matching TRBD1. V lost 3 bases and J lost 7; bases outside the gene matches: 12. The CDR3 sequence is 15 residues long. Germline V CDR1 and CDR2: SGHRS, YFSETQ. Written as DNA, the CDR3 is TGCGCCAGCAGCTGGGCCGGACAGGGTTATTCGGAGCAGTACTTC. It translates to CASSWAGQGYSEQYF.

This clone was seen just once. This chain connects TRBV19 to TRBJ1-2; D is unclear. Germline assignment: CDR1 LNHDA and CDR2 SQIVND (reference sequence). There are 13 residues in the CDR3. V was pared by 2 bases and J by 7 bases, with 11 bases between. DNA of the CDR3: TGTGCCAGTAGTATATCAGGAAGAGCTGGCTACACCTTC. Translation gives CASSISGRAGYTF.

This chain joins TRBV19 and TRBJ2-2; TRBD2 matches at 7 bases. V lost 0 bases, J lost 7 bases, and 2 bases stayed unmatched. The germline CDR1 and CDR2 sequences are LNHDA and SQIVND (reference sequence). The CDR3 length is 14 residues. DNA for the CDR3: TGTGCCAGTAGTATAGATCGGGACTACGGGGAGCTGTTTTTT. This translates into CASSIDRDYGELFF.

This chain's CDR3 is CASKGDTGELFF. DNA for the CDR3: TGTGCCAGCAAAGGGGACACCGGGGAGCTGTTTTTT. The chain carries TRBV5-4 and TRBJ2-2; tentative D call: TRBD1 (5 bases). Germline loops: CDR1 SGHNT, CDR2 YYREEE (reference sequence). The CDR3 has 12 amino acids. The V end was cut by 6 bases, the J end by 3 bases, with 6 bases between. The full variable domain, completed using reference TRBV5-4 and TRBJ2-2, is ETGVTQSPTHLIKTRGQQVTLRCSSQSGHNTVSWYQQALGQGPQFIFQYYREEENGRGNFPPRFSGLQFPNYSSELNVNALELDDSALYLCASKGDTGELFFGEGSRLTVL.

The chain joins TRBV28 to TRBJ1-6, with 10 bases matching TRBD1. Germline values: CDR1 MDHEN, CDR2 SYDVKM. V shed 4 bases and J 9 bases; nucleotides not matched to a gene: 3. This CDR3 has 14 amino acids. CDR3 sequence: CASSSGQGTSPLHF. The CDR3 nucleotides are TGTGCCAGCAGTTCGGGACAGGGGACTTCACCCCTCCACTTT.

CDR3 sequence reads: CASSHQGLNQPQHF. The CDR3 DNA reads TGTGCCAGCAGTCACCAGGGCCTCAATCAGCCCCAGCATTTT. The chain has TRBV28 and TRBJ1-5; maybe TRBD1 (5 bases). From germline, CDR1 is MDHEN and CDR2 SYDVKM. V was trimmed by 5 bases and J by 3 bases, leaving 11 bases between them. The CDR3 has 14 amino acids.

J is TRBJ2-3 and V is TRBV11-2, with 11 nucleotides matching TRBD2. The length of the CDR3 is 16 residues. Germline CDR1 is SGHAT and CDR2 is FQNNGV. V trimming: 3 bases; J trimming: 3 bases; junction bases outside the gene matches: 5. The CDR3 DNA reads TGTGCCAGCAGCTTTAGCGGGGGGGCCGGGACAGATACGCAGTATTTT. Its translation: CASSFSGGAGTDTQYF.

On this clone: Other DNA sequences of this sample code for an identical CDR3. This chain uses TRBV29-1 with TRBJ2-7, with 9 bases identical to TRBD1. This CDR3 spans 13 amino acids. Germline V CDR1 and CDR2: SQVTM, ANQGSEA. V was clipped by 6 bases and J by 1 base; unmatched bases: 4. The CDR3 DNA reads as TGCAGCGTCCGGACAGGGGAGTCCTACGAGCAGTACTTC. It yields the protein CSVRTGESYEQYF.

The chain combines TRBV10-2 with TRBJ2-7; D is unclear. V shed 1 base and J shed 1 base, with 8 bases lying between them. CDR1 and CDR2 (germline): WSHSY, SAAADI. This CDR3 contains 14 residues. CDR3: CASSEYLDSYEQYF. CDR3 DNA sequence: TGCGCCAGCAGTGAGTATCTAGATTCCTACGAGCAGTACTTC.